These 21 T cell receptor beta chains originate from one sample sequenced in a study of cytomegalovirus exposure and HLA in healthy donors. The PCR used 60 Vbeta and 13 Jbeta primers. Sequenced by immunoSEQ multiplex PCR; TCRdb stores in-frame clones only, minus some. Among roughly 100,000 clones, less than 80% were seen once, and the ten largest hold approximately 3.8%. The sequencing input was PBMCs. These receptors all stem from a young man in good health and CMV-seropositive.

This clone has a handful of counts. The chain employs TRBV6-5 and TRBJ2-7, with D unclear. This CDR3 has 13 amino acids. Trimming left V 0 bases short and J 5 bases short, with 8 bases between. Germline CDR1 is MNHEY and CDR2 is SVGAGI. The CDR3 region has the DNA TGTGCCAGCAGTTACTCGAATGGGCACGAGCAGTACTTC. This sequence encodes CASSYSNGHEQYF.

The V gene is TRBV19, the J gene TRBJ1-2; D is uncertain. Germline V lookup: CDR1 LNHDA, CDR2 SQIVND (reference sequence). The V end lost 0 bases, the J end lost 8 bases, and 10 bases lay between the germline ends. CDR3 length: 13 residues. This CDR3 reads CASSIDLTGGYTF. The CDR3 DNA follows: TGTGCCAGTAGTATAGACCTTACGGGAGGCTACACCTTC.

The CDR3 loop is CASSAGWETQYF. CDR3 DNA sequence: TGTGCCAGCAGCGCCGGTTGGGAGACCCAGTACTTC. The chain uses TRBV13 and TRBJ2-5; no firm D call. Germline-derived CDR1 and CDR2 are PRHDT and FYEKMQ (reference sequence). Trimming removed 5 bases from V and 5 bases from J, with 9 bases in between. The CDR3 totals 12 residues.

This clone has only a few counts. This sequence joins TRBV5-1 and TRBJ1-1; D is ambiguous. The CDR3 is made up of 14 amino acids. The germline CDR1 and CDR2 sequences are SGHRS and YFSETQ. V dropped 0 bases and J dropped 5 bases, with 11 bases sitting between them. The CDR3 DNA sequence: TGCGCCAGCAGCTTGGGCCCCCCGGGGACTGAAGCTTTCTTT. As protein: CASSLGPPGTEAFF.

This clone occurred a few times. The chain is built from TRBV27 and TRBJ2-2; 11 bases are a match to TRBD1. J was trimmed by 4 bases and V by 2 bases; bases with no gene match: 6. This CDR3 is 17 amino acids long. Germline-derived CDR1 and CDR2 are MNHEY and SMNVEV (reference sequence). The CDR3 coding sequence is TGTGCCAGCAGTTTAGGGGGGACAGGGGGAAGCACCGGGGAGCTGTTTTTT. Its translation: CASSLGGTGGSTGELFF.

The rearrangement joins TRBV19 to TRBJ1-6; the D gene is possibly TRBD1 (6 bases). This CDR3 is built from 15 residues. Germline CDR1 LNHDA, CDR2 SQIVND (reference sequence). The V end lost 6 bases, the J end lost 8 bases, and 17 bases lay between the germline ends. In DNA form, the CDR3 reads TGTGCCAGTAGCCTCCCTCGGACAGTTGATTCACCCCTCCACTTT. Amino acid sequence: CASSLPRTVDSPLHF.

This clone appeared a single time. This chain uses TRBV29-1 with TRBJ2-3; D perhaps matches TRBD2 (7 bases). Trimming removed 8 bases from V and 3 bases from J, with 21 bases in between. The CDR3 totals 15 residues. The V gene's germline CDR1 is SQVTM and CDR2 ANQGSEA. Here the CDR3 DNA reads TGCAGCTCTGAGGGGGGGCTAACCACAACAGATACGCAGTATTTT. It specifies CSSEGGLTTTDTQYF.

The rearrangement joins TRBV11-2 to TRBJ2-7; perhaps TRBD2 as D (6 bases). Germline V gives CDR1 SGHAT, CDR2 FQNNGV. This CDR3 spans 13 amino acids. V lost 6 bases and J 5 bases, leaving 14 bases between the germline ends. The CDR3 sequence is CASSSGTLNEQYF. The CDR3 DNA sequence: TGTGCCAGCAGTTCCGGGACTCTTAACGAGCAGTACTTC.

The V gene is TRBV6-6, the J gene TRBJ1-2; unclear D gene. V gave up 6 bases and J gave up 7 bases, with 15 bases separating them. Germline V gene sequence: CDR1 MNHNY, CDR2 SVGAGI (reference sequence). This CDR3 is 13 amino acids long. CDR3 amino acids: CASRPPATGGYTF. The DNA of the CDR3 is TGTGCCAGCAGACCCCCCGCCACGGGTGGCTACACCTTC.

V usage is TRBV5-1 and J usage is TRBJ2-5; a weak D match, TRBD1 (6 bases). Trimming took 0 bases from V and 1 from J, leaving 10 bases between them. This CDR3 has 15 amino acids. Per the germline V gene, CDR1 is SGHRS and CDR2 is YFSETQ. CDR3 sequence reads: CASSLGGQRQETQYF. The CDR3 coding sequence is TGCGCCAGCAGCTTGGGGGGACAACGCCAAGAGACCCAGTACTTC.

The chain combines TRBV10-3 with TRBJ1-1; D gene unclear. Germline CDR1 ENHRY, CDR2 SYGVKD. The V and J ends lost 7 bases and 1 base respectively, with 10 bases between them. The CDR3 covers 13 residues. This chain's CDR3 is CAINGFGNTEAFF. CDR3 DNA: TGTGCCATCAACGGTTTTGGGAACACTGAAGCTTTCTTT.

The rearrangement links TRBV12-5 to TRBJ2-7; D ambiguous. Trimming pared 6 bases from V and 3 bases from J, leaving 12 bases between. The CDR3 extends over 13 amino acids. From germline, CDR1 is LGHNT and CDR2 FRNRAP. CDR3 residues: CASGPRVGYEQYF. The CDR3 DNA sequence: TGTGCTAGTGGCCCTAGAGTGGGCTACGAGCAGTACTTC.

The rearrangement uses TRBV30 and TRBJ2-3; tentatively, D is TRBD2 (7 bases). CDR1 GTSNPN and CDR2 SVGIG come from the germline V gene (reference sequence). V lost 2 bases, J lost 6 bases, and 18 bases lay in between. There are 15 residues in the CDR3. CDR3 region: CAWSFWGGARDTQYF. The CDR3 region has the DNA TGTGCCTGGAGTTTTTGGGGGGGGGCGCGGGATACGCAGTATTTT.

J is TRBJ2-5 and V is TRBV5-4; tentative D call: TRBD2 (6 bases). The CDR3 totals 13 residues. V dropped 3 bases and J dropped 4 bases, with 10 bases sitting between them. The germline V gene encodes CDR1 SGHNT and CDR2 YYREEE (reference sequence). CDR3 sequence: CASSSGGVETQYF. CDR3 bases: TGTGCCAGCAGCTCCGGGGGAGTAGAGACCCAGTACTTC.

The chain employs TRBV13 and TRBJ2-3; 8 nucleotides align to TRBD1. The CDR3 length is 15 residues. Per the germline V gene, CDR1 is PRHDT and CDR2 is FYEKMQ (reference sequence). V gave up 2 bases and J gave up 5 bases; unmatched junction bases: 6. The CDR3 sequence: CASSLRQGMLDTQYF. The CDR3 DNA reads as TGTGCCAGCAGCTTACGACAGGGGATGTTAGATACGCAGTATTTT.

The chain couples TRBV14 to TRBJ2-5; 8 bases agree with TRBD2. With V trimmed by 1 base and J by 11 bases, 6 bases remained unmatched. CDR1 is SGHDN, CDR2 FVKESK, per germline. CDR3 size: 13 residues. The DNA of the CDR3 is TGTGCCAGCAGCCAAGTGGGGGAGCGGGAGCAGTACTTC. It is translated as CASSQVGEREQYF.

This chain connects TRBV7-9 to TRBJ1-2, with D perhaps matching TRBD1 (6 bases). Germline assignment: CDR1 SEHNR and CDR2 FQNEAQ (reference sequence). Between the trimmed V and J ends, which lost 5 bases and 4 bases, there was a span of 14 bases. The CDR3 runs to 14 residues. The CDR3 protein is CASSITGTGYGYTF. The CDR3 DNA is TGTGCCAGCAGCATAACAGGGACGGGCTATGGCTACACCTTC.

In the case of this clone: This sample includes further DNA sequences coding for the same CDR3. The chain joins TRBV9 to TRBJ2-7, with 8 positions matching TRBD1. Per germline, CDR1 SGDLS and CDR2 YYNGEE. The CDR3 covers 15 residues. V lost 0 bases and J lost 7; bases outside the gene matches: 9. In DNA, the CDR3 is TGTGCCAGCAGCGTAGCTACTGGACAGGGTTATGAGCAGTACTTC. This translates into CASSVATGQGYEQYF.

The chain links TRBV18 to TRBJ1-5; D might be TRBD1 (5 bases). This CDR3 has 17 amino acids. In germline, CDR1 is KGHSH, CDR2 LQKENI. Trimming shortened V by 3 bases and J by 0 bases, and 15 bases separated the two germline ends. The CDR3 loop is CASSPETATYSNQPQHF. The CDR3 DNA reads TGTGCCAGCTCACCCGAGACAGCGACGTATAGCAATCAGCCCCAGCATTTT.

This clone was seen once. The V call is TRBV19, the J call TRBJ1-2; D is uncertain. The CDR3 totals 12 residues. The germline V gene has CDR1 LNHDA and CDR2 SQIVND (reference sequence). The V gene lost 7 bases and the J gene lost 2 bases, with 8 bases spanning the gap. CDR3 coding DNA: TGTGCCAGTACCCCTGGCAACTATGGCTACACCTTC. Protein: CASTPGNYGYTF.

The chain uses TRBV6-6 and TRBJ1-4; 10 positions match TRBD1. With 11 bases clipped from V and 7 bases from J, the junction kept 7 bases outside the gene matches. The CDR3 covers 13 residues. Looked up from germline, CDR1 is MNHNY and CDR2 is SVGAGI (reference sequence). CDR3: CAGRDRGVEKLFF. The CDR3 DNA reads as TGTGCCGGACGGGACAGGGGCGTTGAAAAACTGTTTTTT.